This T cell receptor beta chain is drawn from a study of beta chain features in type 1 diabetes. Whole-study results and caveats: The study found moderately but significantly shorter TCRB CDR3s in all four CD4+ subsets of Type 1 diabetes patients. The naive, central memory and Treg TCRB repertoires showed an apparent similarity that was greater among patients than among healthy donors.

Details on this clone: Its specificity is unknown.

Every bit of the isolated RNA underwent reverse transcription, so sequencing read expressed TCRB transcripts. Here immunoSEQ multiplex PCR was the method, and the copy in TCRdb shows in-frame clones only, minus some. This table has around 97,000 clones, around 30% appearing once. The CDR3 totals 11 residues. Germline CDR1 SGHDT, CDR2 YYEEEE. V lost 3 bases to trimming and J lost 7 bases, with 7 bases between them. The origin of this receptor is a woman younger than 35 with type 1 diabetes. The chain recombines TRBV5-6 with TRBJ1-2; D not certain. Sequenced sample: central memory CD4+ T cells from blood. This chain's CDR3 is CASSSRGGYTF. The CDR3 nucleotides are TGTGCCAGCAGCTCGAGAGGTGGCTACACCTTC.